This is a list of T cell receptor beta chains from one sample in a study of blood T cell repertoires in COVID-19. This table comes from immunoSEQ multiplex PCR, and its TCRdb copy is limited to in-frame clones, with some not included. Among around 100,000 clones, less than 95% were seen once, and the ten largest hold just over 5%. Sequencing was done on a sample of peripheral blood. These TCRs come from a man in his fifties or sixties with acute or convalescent COVID-19. CDR3s include the opening cysteine and the closing phenylalanine or tryptophan. Fields, in order: V gene, D gene, J gene, clone size, CDR3 protein, CDR3 DNA. The D gene is left open where the match is weak. The size of a clone is reported for some rows only, either as once, few or many, or as a class for expanded clones.

>TRBV25-1|TRBD1|TRBJ1-3|NA
CASSEWTGSPPGNTIYF
TGTGCCAGCAGTGAATGGACAGGGTCGCCCCCTGGAAACACCATATATTTT
>TRBV2|NA|TRBJ2-2|NA
CASSGTVPTGELFF
TGTGCCAGCAGTGGGACAGTACCGACCGGGGAGCTGTTTTTT
>TRBV18|NA|TRBJ1-2|NA
CASSPGGTGNYGYTF
TGTGCCAGCTCACCAGGCGGGACGGGTAACTATGGCTACACCTTC
>TRBV10-3|TRBD1|TRBJ1-4|few
CAISLDRGEKLFF
TGTGCCATCAGCCTGGACAGGGGAGAAAAACTGTTTTTT
>TRBV2|NA|TRBJ2-1|NA
CASIGDSNEQFF
TGTGCCAGCATCGGGGATAGCAATGAGCAGTTCTTC
>TRBV19|NA|TRBJ2-1|NA
CASSIDQLVQFF
TGTGCCAGTAGTATAGATCAACTAGTGCAGTTCTTC
>TRBV19|NA|TRBJ1-5|NA
CASSIAQAGKFIPYSNQPQHF
TGTGCCAGTAGTATAGCCCAGGCAGGCAAGTTCATCCCATATAGCAATCAGCCCCAGCATTTT
>TRBV5-1|TRBD2|TRBJ2-1|NA
CASSRLAGGPREQFF
TGCGCCAGCAGCCGGCTAGCGGGAGGGCCTCGTGAGCAGTTCTTC
>TRBV2|TRBD1|TRBJ1-5|NA
CASSESGGEGNQPQHF
TGTGCCAGCAGTGAGTCAGGGGGTGAAGGTAATCAGCCCCAGCATTTT
>TRBV7-9|TRBD1|TRBJ1-2|NA
CASSLEGQGYYGYTF
TGTGCCAGCAGCTTGGAGGGACAGGGTTACTATGGCTACACCTTC
>TRBV19|NA|TRBJ1-1|NA
CASSINRNTEAFF
TGTGCCAGTAGTATAAACAGGAACACTGAAGCTTTCTTT
>TRBV6-1|NA|TRBJ1-1|NA
CASSEALGRANTEAFF
TGTGCCAGCAGTGAAGCGCTGGGCAGGGCGAACACTGAAGCTTTCTTT
>TRBV27|TRBD2|TRBJ2-5|NA
CASSAGGETQYF
TGTGCCAGCAGTGCGGGAGGGGAGACCCAGTACTTC
>TRBV24-1|TRBD2|TRBJ2-2|NA
CATSDWPLAGGAGELFF
TGTGCCACCAGTGATTGGCCCTTAGCGGGAGGGGCCGGGGAGCTGTTTTTT
>TRBV25-1|NA|TRBJ1-4|NA
CASRGGPGEKLFF
TGTGCCAGCAGGGGGGGGCCGGGGGAAAAACTGTTTTTT
>TRBV28|NA|TRBJ1-3|NA
CASSPPPPGNTIYF
TGTGCCAGCAGTCCCCCTCCTCCTGGAAACACCATATATTTT
>TRBV5-1|NA|TRBJ1-1|NA
CASSLAFNTEAFF
TGCGCCAGCAGCTTGGCTTTCAACACTGAAGCTTTCTTT
>TRBV5-1|TRBD2|TRBJ2-5|NA
CASSLVVGGETQYF
TGCGCCAGCAGCTTGGTGGTGGGAGGGGAGACCCAGTACTTC
>TRBV6-5|NA|TRBJ1-1|NA
CASMRTANTEAFF
TGTGCCAGCATGAGGACAGCGAACACTGAAGCTTTCTTT
>TRBV9|TRBD2|TRBJ2-1|NA
CASSGGRGSSYNEQFF
TGTGCCAGCAGTGGCGGGCGCGGGAGCTCCTACAATGAGCAGTTCTTC
>TRBV2|TRBD2|TRBJ2-7|NA
CASSDPSGRYEQYF
TGTGCCAGCAGTGACCCCAGCGGGAGATACGAGCAGTACTTC
>TRBV30|NA|TRBJ1-5|NA
CAWSEQGNQPQHF
TGTGCCTGGAGTGAACAGGGCAATCAGCCCCAGCATTTT
>TRBV7-2|NA|TRBJ1-3|NA
CASSLGEGGNTIYF
TGTGCCAGCAGCTTAGGGGAGGGTGGGAACACCATATATTTT
>TRBV7-8|NA|TRBJ2-7|NA
CASGVSSSSYEQYF
TGTGCCAGCGGAGTTAGTTCTAGCTCCTACGAGCAGTACTTC
>TRBV18|NA|TRBJ1-1|NA
CASSPQGGTSAEAFF
TGTGCCAGCTCACCACAGGGGGGGACCTCTGCTGAAGCTTTCTTT
>TRBV6-5|NA|TRBJ2-1|NA
CASSYSRGLNEQFF
TGTGCCAGCAGTTACAGCCGGGGTTTGAATGAGCAGTTCTTC
>TRBV19|TRBD2|TRBJ2-1|NA
CASSISGRAYNEQFF
TGTGCCAGTAGTATAAGCGGGAGGGCTTATAATGAGCAGTTCTTC
>TRBV7-2|TRBD1|TRBJ1-2|NA
CASSLGGNRQGATYGYTF
TGTGCCAGCAGCCTCGGAGGGAACCGACAGGGGGCTACGTATGGCTACACCTTC
>TRBV9|NA|TRBJ2-3|NA
CASSVSGQTTDTQYF
TGTGCCAGCAGCGTATCAGGACAGACCACAGATACGCAGTATTTT
>TRBV18|TRBD1|TRBJ2-5|NA
CVSSPDRGTQETQYF
TGTGTCAGCTCACCTGACAGGGGTACACAAGAGACCCAGTACTTC
>TRBV7-8|TRBD2|TRBJ2-3|NA
CASSLLSGTSTDTQYF
TGTGCCAGCAGCCTCTTAAGCGGGACTAGCACAGATACGCAGTATTTT
>TRBV3-1/TRBV3-2|TRBD2|TRBJ2-5|once
CASSLQRDWSRETQYF
TGTGCCAGCAGCTTACAGCGGGATTGGAGCAGAGAGACCCAGTACTTC
>TRBV30|TRBD1|TRBJ2-3|NA
CAWTRTGDTDTQYF
TGTGCCTGGACCCGGACAGGCGACACAGATACGCAGTATTTT
>TRBV7-2|TRBD2|TRBJ2-5|NA
CASSLAGGTETQYF
TGTGCCAGCAGCTTGGCGGGAGGTACCGAGACCCAGTACTTC
>TRBV19|TRBD2|TRBJ2-1|once
CASSRTSGRAFIADEQFF
TGTGCCAGTAGCCGGACTAGCGGGAGGGCCTTTATAGCGGATGAGCAGTTCTTC
>TRBV2|NA|TRBJ2-2|NA
CASKRLVSSGELFF
TGTGCCAGCAAAAGACTAGTATCTTCCGGGGAGCTGTTTTTT
>TRBV2|TRBD2|TRBJ2-1|NA
CATSGLAGVRSGNEQFF
TGTGCCACCTCGGGACTAGCGGGAGTAAGGTCGGGCAATGAGCAGTTCTTC
>TRBV29-1|NA|TRBJ2-3|NA
CSVEAGARTDTQYF
TGCAGCGTTGAAGCTGGGGCCCGTACAGATACGCAGTATTTT
>TRBV7-9|NA|TRBJ2-7|NA
CASSLSQGGSYEQYF
TGTGCCAGCAGCCTTTCGCAAGGGGGCTCCTACGAGCAGTACTTC
>TRBV11-2|TRBD2|TRBJ2-7|NA
CASSLEPLLAGGFPYEQYF
TGTGCCAGCAGCTTAGAGCCCCTACTAGCGGGAGGTTTCCCCTACGAGCAGTACTTC
>TRBV27|TRBD2|TRBJ2-3|NA
CASSSSPLAGGPDTQYF
TGTGCCAGCAGTTCATCACCTCTAGCGGGAGGTCCAGATACGCAGTATTTT